This TCR beta chain stems from a study of OX40 agonist ivuxolimab in advanced cancers. This CDR3 region has 13 residues. CDR1 and CDR2 from the germline V gene are SGHRS and YFSETQ. Data came from immunoSEQ multiplex PCR; TCRdb stores just in-frame clones and leaves some out. The repertoire includes about 19,000 clones, 75% to 85% of them detected once, and around a sixth sits in the top ten. On this clone: One end of the junction varies from germline; a read error may be responsible.

The specimen comprised CD4+ or CD8+ T cells sorted from blood, sampled in a trial of the OX40 agonist ivuxolimab. The source is an adult with an advanced solid tumor such as melanoma, head and neck, liver or kidney cancer. The chain has TRBV5-1 and TRBJ1-1; no definite D call. CDR3 residues: CASSFQENTEAFF. The DNA of the CDR3 is TGTGCCAGCAGCTTTCAGGAGAACACTGAAGCTTTCTTT.